A single sample is the source of the 6 T cell receptor beta chains below, sequenced in a study of human T cells and chemical hapten exposure (dated by TCRdb to the early 2020s). The library was made by RACE. The sequencer was a NextSeq 500. The public reads were reanalyzed by TCRdb: fastp trimming at Q25, MiXCR alignment, in-frame beta chains only. Entries are consolidated by CDR3 protein sequence, retaining the most common genes and DNA. Present in this sample are more than 250,000 distinct CDR3 sequences, over 7.5% of which were seen just once. The top ten clones comprise 1.2% of the sample. The sample's time point label, in plain terms: pre-sensitization, week 0. The treatment or condition label, read with the paper, signifies: therapeutic diphenylcyclopropenone sensitization with weekly scalp DPC. The sequenced sample was whole blood, obtained in connection with sensitization to the hapten diphenylcyclopropenone (DPC). These receptors originate from a man aged 18 to 29 with alopecia areata. Some clones in this sample may be carry-over from other donors' samples.

This chain uses TRBV27 with TRBJ2-1; possibly TRBD2 for D (5 bases). The CDR3 is 13 amino acids. Trimming left V 3 bases short and J 8 bases short, with 11 bases between. Germline lookup yields CDR1 MNHEY and CDR2 SMNVEV (reference sequence). Here the CDR3 reads CASSFEGLDEQFF. The CDR3 region has the DNA TGTGCCAGCAGTTTCGAGGGCCTTGATGAGCAGTTCTTC.

This clonotype was observed at least ten times. V and J are TRBV27 and TRBJ1-4; possibly TRBD1 for D (6 bases). The germline V gene has CDR1 MNHEY and CDR2 SMNVEV (reference sequence). There are 16 residues in the CDR3. Deletions cut 6 bases from V and 3 bases from J, with 17 bases between. In DNA, the CDR3 is TGTGCCAGCAGGCCCTTCAAAGGGGGTGCTAATGAAAAACTGTTTTTT. It specifies CASRPFKGGANEKLFF.

This clonotype was seen only a few times. The chain recombines TRBV15 with TRBJ1-5; D gene ambiguous. This CDR3 is built from 16 residues. V was clipped by 5 bases and J by 2 bases, with 16 bases between them. Germline lookup yields CDR1 LNHNV and CDR2 YYDKDF (reference sequence). The CDR3 is CATSWTGLGGNQPQHF. CDR3 DNA sequence: TGTGCCACCAGCTGGACGGGGTTAGGAGGCAATCAGCCCCAGCATTTT.

Many counts were recorded for this clonotype. The V and J genes are TRBV5-1 and TRBJ2-1; 9 positions match TRBD1. V shed 4 bases and J 5 bases; nucleotides not matched to a gene: 4. CDR3 size: 14 residues. CDR1 and CDR2 (germline): SGHRS, YFSETQ. The CDR3 nucleotides read TGCGCCAGCAGCCCGGGACAGGGAGACAATGAGCAGTTCTTC. Translating it yields CASSPGQGDNEQFF.

The gene calls are TRBV6-2 or TRBV6-3 and TRBJ2-7; 7 positions match TRBD2. This CDR3 comprises 16 residues. J gave up 0 bases and V 2 bases, and 7 bases lay outside the gene matches. Germline loops: CDR1 MNHEY, CDR2 SVGEGT. The DNA of the CDR3 is TGTGCCAGCAGTTACACACCGGGAGGTTACTCCTACGAGCAGTACTTC. The encoded protein is CASSYTPGGYSYEQYF.

This chain uses TRBV6-2 or TRBV6-3 with TRBJ1-1, with a tentative D call TRBD1 (5 bases). This CDR3 comprises 16 residues. Germline CDR1 MNHEY, CDR2 SVGEGT. The V and J ends lost 2 bases and 0 bases respectively, with 13 bases between them. Here the CDR3 DNA reads TGTGCCAGCAGTTACCCTCAGGGCCTCATGAACACTGAAGCTTTCTTT. It yields the protein CASSYPQGLMNTEAFF.